Below, 16 T cell receptor beta chains from the same sample are listed, as sequenced in a study of blood T cell repertoires in COVID-19. Sequencing used immunoSEQ multiplex PCR; TCRdb keeps in-frame clones, though not all of them. The data show 150,000 to 200,000 clones, approximately 89% seen once. Sample: peripheral blood. The receptors originated from a man in his 70s with acute or convalescent COVID-19.

The chain carries TRBV12-3 or TRBV12-4 and TRBJ1-5; D is uncertain. The CDR3 length is 13 residues. The V end was cut by 4 bases, the J end by 0 bases, with 4 bases between. CDR3 sequence: CASSYYSNQPQHF. In DNA form, the CDR3 reads TGTGCCAGCAGTTACTATAGCAATCAGCCCCAGCATTTT.

The V and J genes are TRBV6-2 or TRBV6-3 and TRBJ2-1, with D possibly being TRBD2 (6 bases). This CDR3 has 16 amino acids. Germline loops: CDR1 MNHEY, CDR2 SVGEGT. With 5 bases removed from V and 8 bases from J, the gap between germline ends came to 22 bases. CDR3 sequence reads: CASSTPSRGKFYEQFF. The CDR3 DNA follows: TGTGCCAGCAGTACCCCTTCGCGGGGTAAGTTTTATGAGCAGTTCTTC.

The table lists this clone with a count of one. This CDR3 is also generated by other DNA sequences in the sample. The CDR3 here is CASSATGSGNTIYF. CDR3 nucleotide sequence: TGTGCCAGCAGTGCGACGGGCTCTGGAAACACCATATATTTT. V gene TRBV2 combines with J gene TRBJ1-3; unclear D gene. Trimming cost V 4 bases and J 0 bases, with 7 bases left between them. The V gene's germline CDR1 is SNHLY and CDR2 FYNNEI. CDR3 length: 14 residues.

V is TRBV3-1 (or the pseudogene TRBV3-2) and J is TRBJ2-1, with 9 positions matching TRBD2. The V gene's germline CDR1 is LGHDT and CDR2 YNNKEL (reference sequence). V dropped 6 bases and J dropped 12; count of bases not matched to a gene: 12. CDR3 size: 14 residues. The CDR3 DNA is TGTGCCAGCAGTGTGACTAGCGGCGCGACGGGGCAGTTCTTC. This sequence encodes CASSVTSGATGQFF.

The rearrangement joins TRBV18 to TRBJ2-1; TRBD1 is a possible D gene (5 bases). The CDR3 is made up of 16 amino acids. V was trimmed by 6 bases and J by 4 bases, leaving 19 bases between them. The germline gives CDR1 KGHSH, CDR2 LQKENI. The CDR3 DNA follows: TGTGCCAGCTCCCAGGGCAGGGAACCCTCTTACAATGAGCAGTTCTTC. Translated, it gives CASSQGREPSYNEQFF.

The chain employs TRBV24-1 and TRBJ2-2, with D maybe TRBD1 (7 bases). Germline CDR1 reads KGHDR; CDR2 reads SFDVKD. CDR3 size: 16 residues. V dropped 9 bases and J dropped 4 bases, with 20 bases sitting between them. The CDR3 is CATGGPQGWFTGELFF. The CDR3 nucleotides read TGTGCCACCGGAGGGCCACAGGGGTGGTTCACCGGGGAGCTGTTTTTT.

Points on this clone: At one end, the junction sequence differs from germline, possibly due to a read error. This chain joins TRBV28 and TRBJ2-2; TRBD1 matches 8 bases. The CDR3 runs to 14 residues. Germline V gives CDR1 MDHEN, CDR2 SYDVKM. CDR3 sequence: CASSLWTGTGELFF. DNA for the CDR3: TGTGCCAGCAGTCTATGGACAGGGACCGGGGAGCTGTTTTTT.

This rearrangement joins TRBV3-1 (or the pseudogene TRBV3-2) to TRBJ1-6; TRBD1 aligns across 7 bases. The V gene end was trimmed by 1 base and the J gene end by 7 bases; junction bases not matched to a gene: 10. In germline, CDR1 is LGHDT, CDR2 YNNKEL (reference sequence). The length of the CDR3 is 17 residues. This CDR3 reads CASSQVYRDRENSPLHF. For the CDR3, the DNA is TGTGCCAGCAGCCAAGTCTATCGAGACAGGGAAAATTCACCCCTCCACTTT.

The V call is TRBV27, the J call TRBJ2-1; a possible D gene is TRBD2 (8 bases). The V and J ends lost 2 bases and 6 bases respectively, with 17 bases between them. The CDR3 loop spans 16 amino acids. CDR1 MNHEY and CDR2 SMNVEV come from the germline V gene (reference sequence). The CDR3, as DNA: TGTGCCAGCAGTTTAGGATTCGGGAGGGGGCTCAATGAGCAGTTCTTC. This gives the protein CASSLGFGRGLNEQFF.

The chain recombines TRBV28 with TRBJ1-6; TRBD1 agrees at 10 bases. V dropped 5 bases and J dropped 9; count of bases not matched to a gene: 7. The germline V gene encodes CDR1 MDHEN and CDR2 SYDVKM. This CDR3 spans 15 amino acids. The CDR3 loop is CASSIPGQGSSPLHF. CDR3 DNA: TGTGCCAGCAGTATACCGGGACAGGGGAGTTCACCCCTCCACTTT.

The chain is built from TRBV11-2 and TRBJ1-2; no clear D. Trimming left V 0 bases short and J 8 bases short, with 13 bases between. The CDR3 contains 14 residues. Germline-derived CDR1 and CDR2 are SGHAT and FQNNGV. CDR3 loop: CASSLEPTPGGYTF. CDR3 coding DNA: TGTGCCAGCAGCTTAGAACCGACACCGGGGGGCTACACCTTC.

The V gene is TRBV21-1, the J gene TRBJ2-3; the D segment call TRBD1 is taken from the table without a DNA check. TRBV21-1 is a documented pseudogene. There are 16 residues in the CDR3. CDR3 in amino acids: CASSKVKQTTRDTQYF. In DNA form, the CDR3 reads TGTGCCAGCAGCAAAGTAAAACAGACGACGCGAGATACGCAGTATTTT.

The chain is built from TRBV7-3 and TRBJ2-3, with D possibly matching TRBD1 (6 bases). The V and J ends lost 0 bases and 2 bases respectively, with 15 bases between them. Germline CDR1 reads SGHTA; CDR2 reads FQGTGA. The CDR3 is made up of 17 amino acids. The CDR3 DNA sequence: TGTGCCAGCAGCTTAACTGTCCTGGGGGCCCTCACAGATACGCAGTATTTT. Protein product: CASSLTVLGALTDTQYF.

This clone was picked up one time. The CDR3: CASSLDPTGRWGLAGGPSYNEQFF. CDR3 nucleotide sequence: TGCGCCAGCAGCTTGGATCCTACAGGGCGTTGGGGACTAGCGGGGGGCCCCTCCTACAATGAGCAGTTCTTC. J is TRBJ2-1 and V is TRBV5-1; 15 bases fit TRBD2. CDR3 size: 24 residues. Per germline, CDR1 SGHRS and CDR2 YFSETQ. V was clipped by 0 bases and J by 0 bases; unmatched bases: 19.

V and J are TRBV7-9 and TRBJ1-2; no reliable D call. Trimming pared 2 bases from V and 7 bases from J, leaving 11 bases between. The V gene's germline CDR1 is SEHNR and CDR2 FQNEAQ (reference sequence). The CDR3 runs to 13 residues. The DNA of the CDR3 is TGTGCCAGCAGCTTACTTAGCCCGGGTGGCTACACCTTC. It specifies CASSLLSPGGYTF. Full variable domain (outside the CDR3, taken from reference TRBV7-9 and TRBJ1-2): DTGVSQNPRHKITKRGQNVTFRCDPISEHNRLYWYRQTLGQGPEFLTYFQNEAQLEKSRLLSDRFSAERPKGSFSTLEIQRTEQGDSAMYLCASSLLSPGGYTFGSGTRLTVV.

This clone has a single count. The rearrangement uses TRBV19 and TRBJ2-1, with D maybe TRBD2 (6 bases). The CDR3 is 17 amino acids. Between the trimmed V and J ends, which lost 8 bases and 7 bases, there was a span of 27 bases. Germline V lookup: CDR1 LNHDA, CDR2 SQIVND (reference sequence). CDR3 sequence: CASAAYGARAEGNEQFF. CDR3 coding DNA: TGTGCCAGTGCAGCTTATGGGGCCCGGGCGGAGGGTAATGAGCAGTTCTTC. Complete variable domain (other parts from reference TRBV19 and TRBJ2-1): DGGITQSPKYLFRKEGQNVTLSCEQNLNHDAMYWYRQDPGQGLRLIYYSQIVNDFQKGDIAEGYSVSREKKESFPLTVTSAQKNPTAFYLCASAAYGARAEGNEQFFGPGTRLTVL.